This TCR beta chain was captured in a study of T cell responses to AZD1222 COVID-19 vaccine. This clone was detected only a few times. Its cognate antigen is unknown. Study-wide results and limits: Only five or six AZD1222 recipients were seropositive at baseline. Unmutated variant regions are reportedly targeted by nearly half of spike-specific TCRs. Possibly, clonal diversity was underestimated; donors were largely white British and included more females.

Some clones are missing from TCRdb's copy, which holds only in-frame ones; the method was immunoSEQ multiplex PCR. The sample lists about 120,000 clones, 90% to 95% occurring once. Germline CDR1 is SEHNR and CDR2 is FQNEAQ (reference sequence). With 3 bases removed from V and 4 bases from J, the gap between germline ends came to 16 bases. The CDR3 runs 16 residues. This clonotype was obtained from an adult in good health. The sequenced sample was peripheral blood, obtained on day 0 of AZD1222 vaccination. The V gene is TRBV7-9, the J gene TRBJ1-5; D not certain. CDR3 nucleotide sequence: TGTGCCAGCAGCTTTGGTGACCGAATGAGAAATCAGCCCCAGCATTTT. Its translation is CASSFGDRMRNQPQHF.